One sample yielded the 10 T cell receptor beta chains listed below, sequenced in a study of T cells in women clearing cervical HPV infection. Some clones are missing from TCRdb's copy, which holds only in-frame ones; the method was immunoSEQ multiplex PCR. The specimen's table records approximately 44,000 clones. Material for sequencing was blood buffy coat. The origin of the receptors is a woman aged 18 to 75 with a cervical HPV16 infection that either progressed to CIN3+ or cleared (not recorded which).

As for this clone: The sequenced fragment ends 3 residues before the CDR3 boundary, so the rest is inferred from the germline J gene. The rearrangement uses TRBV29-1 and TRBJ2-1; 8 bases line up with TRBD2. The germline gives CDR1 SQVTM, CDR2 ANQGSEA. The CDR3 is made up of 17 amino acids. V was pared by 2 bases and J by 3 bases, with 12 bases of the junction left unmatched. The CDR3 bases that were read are TGCAGCGTTGAATTACCTAGCGGGCCCTTCCTCTACAATGAG. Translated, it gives CSVELPSGPFLYNE. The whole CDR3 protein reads CSVELPSGPFLYNEQFF.

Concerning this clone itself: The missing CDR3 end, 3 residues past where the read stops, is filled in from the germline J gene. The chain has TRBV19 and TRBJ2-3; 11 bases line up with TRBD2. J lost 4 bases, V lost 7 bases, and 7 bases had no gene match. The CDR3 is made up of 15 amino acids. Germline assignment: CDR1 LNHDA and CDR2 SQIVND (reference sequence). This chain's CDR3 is CASTRLAGIADTQYF. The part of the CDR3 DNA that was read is TGTGCCAGTACCAGACTAGCGGGAATCGCAGATACG.

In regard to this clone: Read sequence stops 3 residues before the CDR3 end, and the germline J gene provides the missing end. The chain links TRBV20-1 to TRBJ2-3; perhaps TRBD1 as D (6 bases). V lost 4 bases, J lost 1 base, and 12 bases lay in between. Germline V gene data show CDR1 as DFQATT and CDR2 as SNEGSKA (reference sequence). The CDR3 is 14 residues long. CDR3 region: CSATRQVGTDTQYF. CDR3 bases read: TGCAGTGCTACCAGACAGGTGGGCACAGATACG.

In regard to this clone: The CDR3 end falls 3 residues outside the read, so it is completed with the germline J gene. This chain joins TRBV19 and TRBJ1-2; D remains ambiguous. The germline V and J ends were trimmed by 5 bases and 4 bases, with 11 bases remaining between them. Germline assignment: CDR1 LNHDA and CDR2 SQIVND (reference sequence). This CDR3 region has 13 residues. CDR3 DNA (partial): TGTGCCAGTAGTGTAATGAAGCCCTATGGC. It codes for CASSVMKPYG. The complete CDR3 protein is CASSVMKPYGYTF.

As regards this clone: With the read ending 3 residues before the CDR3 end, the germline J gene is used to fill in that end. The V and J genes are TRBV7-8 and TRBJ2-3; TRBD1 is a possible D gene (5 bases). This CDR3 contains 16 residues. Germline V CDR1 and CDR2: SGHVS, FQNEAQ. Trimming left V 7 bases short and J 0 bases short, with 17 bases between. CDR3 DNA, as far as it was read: TGTGCCAGCAACACTTGGGGCGGACCTAGCACAGATACG. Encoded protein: CASNTWGGPSTDT. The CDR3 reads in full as CASNTWGGPSTDTQYF.

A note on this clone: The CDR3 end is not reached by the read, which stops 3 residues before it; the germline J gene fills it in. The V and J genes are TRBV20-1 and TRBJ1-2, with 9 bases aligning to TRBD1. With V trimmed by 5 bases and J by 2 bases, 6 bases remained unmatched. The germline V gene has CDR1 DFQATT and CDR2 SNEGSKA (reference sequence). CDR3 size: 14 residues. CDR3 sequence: CSAVKQGANYGYTF. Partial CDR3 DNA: TGCAGTGCTGTGAAACAGGGGGCCAACTATGGC.

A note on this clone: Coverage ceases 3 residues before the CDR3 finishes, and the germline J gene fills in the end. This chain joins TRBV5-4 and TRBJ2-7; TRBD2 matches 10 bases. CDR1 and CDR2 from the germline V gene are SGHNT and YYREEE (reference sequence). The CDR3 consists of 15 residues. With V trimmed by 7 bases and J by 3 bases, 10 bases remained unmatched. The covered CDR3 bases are TGTGCCAGCGCGTCTAGCGGGGGCGGCTACTACGAG. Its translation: CASASSGGGYYE. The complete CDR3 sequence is CASASSGGGYYEQYF.

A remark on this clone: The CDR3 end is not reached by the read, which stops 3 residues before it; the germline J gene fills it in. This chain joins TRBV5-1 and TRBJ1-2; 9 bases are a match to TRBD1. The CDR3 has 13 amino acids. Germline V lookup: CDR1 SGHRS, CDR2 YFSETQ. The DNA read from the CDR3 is TGCGCCAGCAGCTGGGGACAGGGCGGCGGC. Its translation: CASSWGQGGG. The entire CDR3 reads CASSWGQGGGYTF.

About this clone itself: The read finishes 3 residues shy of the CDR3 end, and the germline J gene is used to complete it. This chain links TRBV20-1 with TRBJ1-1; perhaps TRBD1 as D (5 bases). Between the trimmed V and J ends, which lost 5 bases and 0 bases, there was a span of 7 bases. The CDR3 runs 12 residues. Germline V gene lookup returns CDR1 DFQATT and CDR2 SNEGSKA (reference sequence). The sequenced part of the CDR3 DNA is TGCAGTGCTGGGGGGGTGAACACTGAA. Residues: CSAGGVNTE. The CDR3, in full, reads CSAGGVNTEAFF.

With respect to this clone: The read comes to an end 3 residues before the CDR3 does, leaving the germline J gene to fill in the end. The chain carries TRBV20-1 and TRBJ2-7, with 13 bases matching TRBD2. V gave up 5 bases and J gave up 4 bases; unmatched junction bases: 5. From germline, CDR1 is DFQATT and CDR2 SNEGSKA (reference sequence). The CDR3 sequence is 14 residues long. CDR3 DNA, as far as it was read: TGCAGTGCTCGACTAGCGGGGGGACCTTACGAG. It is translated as CSARLAGGPYE. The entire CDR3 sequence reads CSARLAGGPYEQYF.